Here is one TCR beta chain with its context. What it binds is not known. The data derive from a study of cytotoxic CD8 clonotypes in ibrutinib-treated CLL. Study summary: Responses: some 25 partial, 2 complete; after median around 64 months, around 14 stayed remitted, approximately twelve progressed. Study conclusions and caveats: There were differences in sampling times between sustained-remission and progressing patients.

The germline gives CDR1 MNHEY, CDR2 SMNVEV (reference sequence). CDR3 length equals 15 residues. Trimming pared 7 bases from V and 6 bases from J, leaving 18 bases between. Here immunoSEQ multiplex PCR was the method, and the copy in TCRdb shows in-frame clones only, minus some. The sample lists around 200,000 clones; roughly 73% were seen once. The receptor was derived from a human donor with chronic lymphocytic leukemia. The rearrangement joins TRBV27 to TRBJ2-2; D assignment may be TRBD1 or TRBD2 (6 bases each). Sequenced material: PBMCs, taken after 12 months of ibrutinib treatment. This CDR3 reads CASNYGGLGAGELFF. CDR3 in DNA: TGTGCCAGCAATTACGGGGGCCTCGGGGCCGGGGAGCTGTTTTTT.